Given below is one T cell receptor (beta chain) in context. Data came from immunoSEQ multiplex PCR; TCRdb stores just in-frame clones and leaves some out. The profile covers 150,000 to 200,000 clones, with around nine tenths appearing a single time and over 1.1% taken by the ten largest. The sample comes from a study of control samples from healthy donors and cancer patients. Germline assignment: CDR1 SEHNR and CDR2 FQNEAQ (reference sequence). V gave up 0 bases and J gave up 5 bases, with 10 bases separating them. The CDR3 spans 14 residues. The receptor's source is a man younger than 45 in good health. Sequencing was performed on blood. The chain couples TRBV7-9 to TRBJ1-1; no clear D. The chain's CDR3 is CASSLALRWTEAFF. The CDR3 DNA sequence: TGTGCCAGCAGCTTAGCGTTGAGGTGGACTGAAGCTTTCTTT.